These 11 T cell receptor beta chains were sequenced from one sample in a study of T cells after posttransplantation cyclophosphamide. Repertoires were generated with immunoSEQ multiplex PCR, while TCRdb's copy carries only in-frame clones and drops some. Reported are 30,000 to 40,000 clones, none seen only once; the ten largest carry more than 2%. The material sequenced was PBMCs. These receptor sequences come from a middle-aged man in good health, CMV-negative, and a related stem cell transplant donor.

In its sample, this clone was seen many times. V usage is TRBV18 and J usage is TRBJ2-1; TRBD2 matches 9 bases. With V trimmed by 3 bases and J by 5 bases, 5 bases remained unmatched. CDR1 is KGHSH, CDR2 LQKENI, per germline. The CDR3 spans 15 residues. The CDR3 sequence is CASSPGIAGDNEQFF. In nucleotides, the CDR3 is TGTGCCAGCTCACCCGGAATAGCGGGGGACAATGAGCAGTTCTTC. The whole variable domain, filled in from reference TRBV18 and TRBJ2-1, reads NAGVMQNPRHLVRRRGQEARLRCSPMKGHSHVYWYRQLPEEGLKFMVYLQKENIIDESGMPKERFSAEFPKEGPSILRIQQVVRGDSAAYFCASSPGIAGDNEQFFGPGTRLTVL.

There are many counts of this clone. The chain uses TRBV30 and TRBJ2-1, with a possible D match to TRBD2 (6 bases). The CDR3 runs to 15 residues. The germline gives CDR1 GTSNPN, CDR2 SVGIG (reference sequence). Trimming left V 1 base short and J 5 bases short, with 15 bases between. Here the CDR3 DNA reads TGTGCCTGGAGTGGTAAGACGACTAGAAACAATGAGCAGTTCTTC. Amino acids: CAWSGKTTRNNEQFF. Complete variable domain (other parts from reference TRBV30 and TRBJ2-1): SQTIHQWPATLVQPVGSPLSLECTVEGTSNPNLYWYRQAAGRGLQLLFYSVGIGQISSEVPQNLSASRPQDRQFILSSKKLLLSDSGFYLCAWSGKTTRNNEQFFGPGTRLTVL.

This clone has at least ten counts. J is TRBJ1-4 and V is TRBV2; TRBD1 agrees at 7 bases. This CDR3 comprises 15 residues. Losses at the gene ends were 1 base for V and 10 bases for J; bases not matched to a gene: 9. Germline CDR1 reads SNHLY; CDR2 reads FYNNEI. DNA of the CDR3: TGTGCCAGCAGTGAAGGGGGACAGCCTGGAGGAAAACTGTTTTTT. This codes for CASSEGGQPGGKLFF.

At least ten counts were recorded for this clone. V is TRBV7-9 and J is TRBJ1-5; 7 bases agree with TRBD1. The V and J ends lost 6 bases and 1 base, in that order; junction bases with no gene match: 9. The CDR3 sequence is 16 residues long. From germline, CDR1 is SEHNR and CDR2 FQNEAQ (reference sequence). This CDR3 is CASSRRTGGSNQPQHF. In DNA, the CDR3 is TGTGCCAGCAGTCGCCGGACAGGAGGGAGCAATCAGCCCCAGCATTTT.

The table lists this clone with many counts. The chain uses TRBV18 and TRBJ2-1; D might be TRBD2 (5 bases). The CDR3 length is 15 residues. CDR1 and CDR2 from the germline V gene are KGHSH and LQKENI. Between the trimmed V and J ends, which lost 3 bases and 6 bases, there was a span of 15 bases. CDR3 sequence (DNA): TGTGCCAGCTCACCCTACTCGGGGATACCCAATGAGCAGTTCTTC. This sequence encodes CASSPYSGIPNEQFF.

This rearrangement joins TRBV5-1 to TRBJ1-4, with 7 bases identical to TRBD1. V shed 2 bases, J shed 0 bases, and the junction held 7 bases outside the gene matches. This CDR3 contains 17 residues. Per germline, CDR1 SGHRS and CDR2 YFSETQ. The CDR3 loop is CASSFGTARATNEKLFF. In DNA form, the CDR3 reads TGCGCCAGCAGCTTTGGGACAGCAAGGGCAACTAATGAAAAACTGTTTTTT.

This clone was counted ten times or more. This sequence joins TRBV6-5 and TRBJ2-3, with TRBD1 identical over 7 bases. This CDR3 has 15 residues. Per germline, CDR1 MNHEY and CDR2 SVGAGI. V lost 6 bases to trimming and J lost 2 bases; unmatched junction nucleotides: 8. The DNA of the CDR3 is TGTGCCAGCAGGGAAACGGGACAGAACACAGATACGCAGTATTTT. Translating gives CASRETGQNTDTQYF.

At least ten counts were recorded for this clone. The chain is built from TRBV7-9 and TRBJ1-1; possibly TRBD1 for D (5 bases). The CDR3 sequence is 15 residues long. Trimming took 1 base from V and 4 from J, leaving 13 bases between them. The V gene's germline CDR1 is SEHNR and CDR2 FQNEAQ (reference sequence). CDR3 DNA: TGTGCCAGCAGCTTAGAGCGTGCGGGACGCACTGAAGCTTTCTTT. It specifies CASSLERAGRTEAFF.

This clone has a count of ten or more. The chain links TRBV19 to TRBJ1-6; weak D call: TRBD1 (6 bases). Trimming took 6 bases from V and 7 from J, leaving 13 bases between them. Germline V gene lookup returns CDR1 LNHDA and CDR2 SQIVND (reference sequence). The CDR3 totals 14 residues. The CDR3 DNA is TGTGCCAGTAGCGTGACAGGAGCCAATTCACCCCTCCACTTT. Translation gives CASSVTGANSPLHF. Filled out from reference TRBV19 and TRBJ1-6, the complete variable domain reads DGGITQSPKYLFRKEGQNVTLSCEQNLNHDAMYWYRQDPGQGLRLIYYSQIVNDFQKGDIAEGYSVSREKKESFPLTVTSAQKNPTAFYLCASSVTGANSPLHFGNGTRLTVT.

This clone was observed many times. V usage is TRBV5-1 and J usage is TRBJ2-7; TRBD2 is a possible D gene (5 bases). Trimming left V 0 bases short and J 0 bases short, with 7 bases between. From germline, CDR1 is SGHRS and CDR2 YFSETQ. The CDR3 consists of 14 residues. CDR3 sequence (DNA): TGCGCCAGCAGCTTGGTGGGAGCCTCCTACGAGCAGTACTTC. This encodes CASSLVGASYEQYF.

V is TRBV27 and J is TRBJ2-1; 8 bases are a match to TRBD2. With V trimmed by 8 bases and J by 7 bases, 16 bases remained unmatched. CDR1 MNHEY and CDR2 SMNVEV come from the germline V gene (reference sequence). CDR3 length: 16 residues. The CDR3 here is CASGTSSARFINEQFF. CDR3 DNA: TGTGCCAGCGGGACTAGTTCGGCTCGGTTTATAAATGAGCAGTTCTTC.